One sample yielded the 5 T cell receptor beta chains listed below, sequenced in a study of T cell responses to AZD1222 COVID-19 vaccine. Here immunoSEQ multiplex PCR was the method, and the copy in TCRdb shows in-frame clones only, minus some. The table records around 150,000 clones, about 95% of them present only once. The specimen comprised peripheral blood, sampled on day 0 of AZD1222 vaccination. The origin of the receptors is an adult in good health.

This clone came up once. The chain has TRBV5-4 and TRBJ1-4, with D perhaps matching TRBD1 (5 bases). The CDR3 covers 14 residues. Germline CDR1 and CDR2: SGHNT and YYREEE (reference sequence). V dropped 0 bases and J dropped 8 bases, with 11 bases sitting between them. CDR3 sequence (DNA): TGTGCCAGCAGCTTGGCGGGCTACAGGGAAAAACTGTTTTTT. Its protein product is CASSLAGYREKLFF. The full variable domain, with the rest looked up from reference TRBV5-4 and TRBJ1-4, is ETGVTQSPTHLIKTRGQQVTLRCSSQSGHNTVSWYQQALGQGPQFIFQYYREEENGRGNFPPRFSGLQFPNYSSELNVNALELDDSALYLCASSLAGYREKLFFGSGTQLSVL.

The chain recombines TRBV5-1 with TRBJ2-2; D remains ambiguous. Trimming pared 0 bases from V and 4 bases from J, leaving 4 bases between. The length of the CDR3 is 13 residues. CDR1 is SGHRS, CDR2 YFSETQ, per germline. The CDR3, as DNA: TGCGCCAGCAGCTTGGGGCCCACCGGGGAGCTGTTTTTT. This codes for CASSLGPTGELFF.

The chain is built from TRBV27 and TRBJ1-5, with D uncertain. The CDR3 consists of 13 residues. The germline gives CDR1 MNHEY, CDR2 SMNVEV (reference sequence). The V end was cut by 1 base, the J end by 6 bases, with 7 bases between. For the CDR3, the DNA is TGTGCCAGCAGTTTATACTACGGTCAGCCCCAGCATTTT. Translated, it gives CASSLYYGQPQHF.

This chain joins TRBV2 and TRBJ2-7; 10 bases align to TRBD1. CDR1 and CDR2 (germline): SNHLY, FYNNEI. Trimming cost V 6 bases and J 2 bases; bases outside gene matches: 7. The CDR3 contains 15 residues. The CDR3: CASRGDRGGPYEQYV. The CDR3 region has the DNA TGTGCCAGCAGAGGGGACAGGGGAGGCCCCTACGAGCAGTACGTC.

The chain has TRBV7-9 and TRBJ1-1; possibly TRBD1 for D (5 bases). V was shortened by 2 bases and J by 2 bases, with 12 bases between the two germline ends. This CDR3 contains 15 residues. Germline CDR1 and CDR2: SEHNR and FQNEAQ (reference sequence). As DNA, the CDR3 is TGTGCCAGCAGCTTACCGTCAGGGAGAAACACTGAAGCTTTCTTT. Translation gives CASSLPSGRNTEAFF. The full variable domain, its missing parts supplied by reference TRBV7-9 and TRBJ1-1, is DTGVSQNPRHKITKRGQNVTFRCDPISEHNRLYWYRQTLGQGPEFLTYFQNEAQLEKSRLLSDRFSAERPKGSFSTLEIQRTEQGDSAMYLCASSLPSGRNTEAFFGQGTRLTVV.